Shown below are 18 T cell receptor beta chains from a single sample sequenced in a study of blood T cell repertoires in COVID-19. The assay was immunoSEQ multiplex PCR, and TCRdb's table has in-frame clones only and misses some. The top ten hold approximately 0.56% of the sample, which has approximately 190,000 clones, 75% to 95% seen once. What was sequenced was peripheral blood. These TCRs come from a man aged 50 or older with acute or convalescent COVID-19.

In the case of this clone: This sample includes further DNA sequences coding for the same CDR3. This sequence joins TRBV9 and TRBJ2-2; 7 bases are shared with TRBD1. Germline trimming cut 1 base from V and 3 bases from J; bases unmatched to any gene: 0. CDR1 is SGDLS and CDR2 is YYNGEE in the germline V gene. The CDR3 is 14 amino acids. The CDR3 protein is CASSVQGDTGELFF. The CDR3 DNA reads as TGTGCCAGCAGCGTACAGGGGGACACCGGGGAGCTGTTTTTT.

The DNA for the CDR3 is TGTGCCAGCAGTTATTGGAGGGAGACCCAGTACTTC. Its translation: CASSYWRETQYF. The chain links TRBV2 to TRBJ2-5; perhaps TRBD2 as D (5 bases). This CDR3 has 12 amino acids. Trimming cost V 5 bases and J 5 bases, with 9 bases left between them. Germline CDR1 reads SNHLY; CDR2 reads FYNNEI.

V gene TRBV19 combines with J gene TRBJ2-2; perhaps TRBD1 as D (6 bases). Trimming left V 3 bases short and J 2 bases short, with 13 bases between. CDR1 is LNHDA and CDR2 is SQIVND in the germline V gene (reference sequence). The CDR3 runs to 16 residues. The CDR3 sequence: CASSIPHRVNTGELFF. Written as DNA, the CDR3 is TGTGCCAGTAGTATCCCCCACAGGGTTAACACCGGGGAGCTGTTTTTT.

The chain is built from TRBV28 and TRBJ2-7, with 7 bases identical to TRBD1. V lost 9 bases and J lost 0; bases outside the gene matches: 8. The germline CDR1 and CDR2 sequences are MDHEN and SYDVKM. The CDR3 is 14 amino acids. CDR3 nucleotide sequence: TGTGCCAGTAGGGGGACAGACACCTCCTACGAGCAGTACTTC. The encoded protein is CASRGTDTSYEQYF.

The chain carries TRBV28 and TRBJ1-4, with D possibly TRBD1 on 5 matching bases. The germline CDR1 and CDR2 sequences are MDHEN and SYDVKM. The length of the CDR3 is 14 residues. V was shortened by 6 bases and J by 3 bases, with 11 bases between the two germline ends. In DNA form, the CDR3 reads TGTGCCAGCAGGCCGGCGGGGGCTAATGAAAAACTGTTTTTT. It translates to CASRPAGANEKLFF.

The chain has TRBV4-2 and TRBJ1-2, with 8 bases identical to TRBD1. Germline CDR1 LGHNA, CDR2 YNFKEQ. The CDR3 is 14 residues long. J was trimmed by 5 bases and V by 4 bases; bases with no gene match: 6. CDR3 region: CASSRGQGFYGYTF. DNA for the CDR3: TGTGCCAGCAGCCGCGGACAGGGCTTTTATGGCTACACCTTC.

The chain carries TRBV6-2 or TRBV6-3 and TRBJ2-7, with D possibly being TRBD2 (5 bases). Germline loops: CDR1 MNHEY, CDR2 SVGEGT. V shed 2 bases and J shed 3 bases, with 17 bases lying between them. The CDR3 covers 16 residues. In DNA form, the CDR3 reads TGTGCCAGCAGTTACCCGCCGCGGCGGACTTACTACGAGCAGTACGTC. Translating gives CASSYPPRRTYYEQYV.

V usage is TRBV28 and J usage is TRBJ2-2; TRBD1 might be the D (6 bases). Per germline, CDR1 MDHEN and CDR2 SYDVKM. There are 15 residues in the CDR3. The V end was cut by 5 bases, the J end by 1 base, with 11 bases between. The CDR3 is CASSKQGLNTGELFF. CDR3 nucleotides: TGTGCCAGCAGTAAACAGGGCCTGAACACCGGGGAGCTGTTTTTT.

This chain connects TRBV29-1 to TRBJ1-3, with D perhaps TRBD1 (6 bases). CDR1 is SQVTM, CDR2 ANQGSEA, per germline. This CDR3 is built from 13 residues. V was shortened by 6 bases and J by 0 bases, with 9 bases between the two germline ends. The CDR3 nucleotides read TGCAGCGTCCAGACAGGCTCTGGAAACACCATATATTTT. This encodes CSVQTGSGNTIYF.

This chain joins TRBV11-2 and TRBJ2-5; 7 bases match TRBD2. The CDR3 extends over 16 amino acids. Trimming at V came to 1 base and at J to 5 bases, leaving 10 bases not matched to a gene. Germline CDR1 SGHAT, CDR2 FQNNGV. As DNA, the CDR3 is TGTGCCAGCAGCTTAGGTAGTGGCGTGCGGGGGGAGACCCAGTACTTC. Amino acid sequence: CASSLGSGVRGETQYF.

The chain recombines TRBV5-5 with TRBJ2-7, with unresolved D. V was cut by 1 base and J by 0 bases, with 11 bases left in between. CDR3 size: 15 residues. Per the germline V gene, CDR1 is SGHKS and CDR2 is YYEKEE (reference sequence). Here the CDR3 reads CASSLPQRSSYEQYV. The CDR3, as DNA: TGTGCCAGCAGCTTGCCCCAAAGGAGCTCCTACGAGCAGTACGTC.

This clone was picked up a small number of times. The rearrangement joins TRBV30 to TRBJ2-1; TRBD2 might be the D (5 bases). Looked up from germline, CDR1 is GTSNPN and CDR2 is SVGIG (reference sequence). The germline V and J ends were trimmed by 1 base and 1 base, with 5 bases remaining between them. This CDR3 spans 13 amino acids. The CDR3 bases are TGTGCCTGGAGTGGACTATCCTACAATGAGCAGTTCTTC. It yields the protein CAWSGLSYNEQFF. Combining the CDR3 with reference TRBV30 and TRBJ2-1 gives the whole variable domain SQTIHQWPATLVQPVGSPLSLECTVEGTSNPNLYWYRQAAGRGLQLLFYSVGIGQISSEVPQNLSASRPQDRQFILSSKKLLLSDSGFYLCAWSGLSYNEQFFGPGTRLTVL.

This chain links TRBV30 with TRBJ1-3; 8 bases agree with TRBD1. The CDR3 sequence is 13 residues long. After removal of 5 bases from V and 4 bases from J, the junction contained 4 bases not matched to a gene. Germline assignment: CDR1 GTSNPN and CDR2 SVGIG (reference sequence). CDR3 sequence: CAWARGPGNTIYF. The CDR3 DNA is TGTGCCTGGGCCAGGGGGCCGGGAAACACCATATATTTT.

The V and J genes are TRBV6-2 or TRBV6-3 and TRBJ1-4, with TRBD1 matching 7 bases. CDR1 is MNHEY and CDR2 is SVGEGT in the germline V gene. This CDR3 region has 16 residues. The ends lost 4 bases at V and 4 bases at J; junction bases unmatched: 9. The CDR3 DNA reads as TGTGCCAGCAGTTCCCTTGGACAGGATGATAATGAAAAACTGTTTTTT. Residues: CASSSLGQDDNEKLFF.

The chain combines TRBV6-5 with TRBJ1-1; TRBD1 agrees at 7 bases. Germline trimming cut 5 bases from V and 8 bases from J; bases unmatched to any gene: 2. The germline V gene has CDR1 MNHEY and CDR2 SVGAGI. This CDR3 has 11 residues. The CDR3 sequence: CASSRDSEAFF. CDR3 DNA sequence: TGTGCCAGCAGTCGGGACAGCGAAGCTTTCTTT.

This chain uses TRBV7-6 with TRBJ2-3, with D maybe TRBD1 (7 bases). This CDR3 spans 16 amino acids. The V and J ends lost 5 bases and 0 bases respectively, with 15 bases between them. CDR1 and CDR2 (germline): SGHVS, FNYEAQ. CDR3 nucleotide sequence: TGTGCCAGCAGCCCGCAGGGGGGCCCCAGCACAGATACGCAGTATTTT. Translating it yields CASSPQGGPSTDTQYF.

This clone was recorded a few times. The J gene is TRBJ1-2, the V gene TRBV19, with D possibly being TRBD1 (5 bases). V was shortened by 7 bases and J by 7 bases, with 19 bases between the two germline ends. Per germline, CDR1 LNHDA and CDR2 SQIVND (reference sequence). CDR3 length: 14 residues. The CDR3 reads CASTQQEVVGGYTF. CDR3 bases: TGTGCCAGTACTCAACAGGAAGTCGTTGGTGGCTACACCTTC. Looking up the rest from reference TRBV19 and TRBJ1-2 gives the full variable domain: DGGITQSPKYLFRKEGQNVTLSCEQNLNHDAMYWYRQDPGQGLRLIYYSQIVNDFQKGDIAEGYSVSREKKESFPLTVTSAQKNPTAFYLCASTQQEVVGGYTFGSGTRLTVV.

The chain uses TRBV7-9 and TRBJ2-2; 8 bases agree with TRBD2. V gave up 5 bases and J gave up 7 bases; unmatched junction bases: 15. The germline V gene encodes CDR1 SEHNR and CDR2 FQNEAQ (reference sequence). The length of the CDR3 is 17 residues. The CDR3 reads CASSPNGYGRANGELFF. CDR3 bases: TGTGCCAGCAGCCCAAACGGGTACGGGAGGGCCAACGGGGAGCTGTTTTTT.